Following are 2 T cell receptor beta chains from one sample sequenced in a study of spatial heterogeneity in lung cancer. From the 5' RACE reads, TCRdb called clonotypes with MiXCR, one entry per CDR3 protein. The sample lists about 13,000 distinct CDR3 sequences; roughly 3.9% were seen once. Time point here: sample taken at primary tumor resection. Sequencing was performed on whole RNA extracted from tumor and nontumor lung tissue, or from frozen PBMC, and the material was left unsorted. This material consisted of PBMCs, taken at surgery. These receptors were taken from a male donor with early-stage non-small cell lung cancer.

At least ten counts were recorded for this clonotype. This beta chain lies outside the target of a library built for alpha chains; its clone size means little. This rearrangement joins TRBV5-1 to TRBJ2-6; D uncertain. V lost 3 bases, J lost 0 bases, and 1 base lay in between. The CDR3 runs to 13 residues. Germline CDR1 SGHRS, CDR2 YFSETQ. The CDR3 reads CASSYSGANVLTF. In DNA, the CDR3 is TGCGCCAGCAGCTACTCTGGGGCCAACGTCCTGACTTTC.

This clonotype was seen at least ten times. The library was prepared for alpha chains; this beta chain is a stray read, so its frequency means little. V usage is TRBV20-1 and J usage is TRBJ1-4; the D gene is possibly TRBD1 (6 bases). The germline V and J ends were trimmed by 6 bases and 1 base, with 9 bases remaining between them. Germline CDR1 reads DFQATT; CDR2 reads SNEGSKA (reference sequence). The CDR3 runs to 13 residues. The CDR3 DNA is TGCAGTGCCGGGGGCGGAACTAATGAAAAACTGTTTTTT. This translates into CSAGGGTNEKLFF.